These 2 T cell receptor beta chains were all obtained from the same sample, sequenced in a study of beta chain features in type 1 diabetes. All of the isolated RNA was reverse transcribed, so expressed TCRB transcripts were sequenced. Sequencing used immunoSEQ multiplex PCR; TCRdb keeps in-frame clones, though not all of them. The sample has 330,000 or so clones, 13% to 15% seen once. Material: central memory CD4+ T cells from blood. The receptors shown here come from a man aged 25 to 40 in good health.

In DNA, the CDR3 is TGCGCCAGCAGCCAAGTCCCCGGGACTAGCGTAGGGGATGAGCAGTTCTTC. Translated: CASSQVPGTSVGDEQFF. J is TRBJ2-1 and V is TRBV4-1, with 10 positions matching TRBD2. In germline, CDR1 is MGHRA, CDR2 YSYEKL. The CDR3 runs 17 residues. V gave up 1 base and J gave up 8 bases; unmatched junction bases: 11.

This clone was seen only a few times. The rearrangement links TRBV9 to TRBJ2-1, with a tentative D call TRBD1 (5 bases). V gave up 4 bases and J gave up 9 bases, with 11 bases separating them. This CDR3 has 12 residues. From germline, CDR1 is SGDLS and CDR2 YYNGEE. The CDR3 DNA sequence: TGTGCCAGCAGCCAAGATAGGGGTGAGCAGTTCTTC. Its translation: CASSQDRGEQFF.